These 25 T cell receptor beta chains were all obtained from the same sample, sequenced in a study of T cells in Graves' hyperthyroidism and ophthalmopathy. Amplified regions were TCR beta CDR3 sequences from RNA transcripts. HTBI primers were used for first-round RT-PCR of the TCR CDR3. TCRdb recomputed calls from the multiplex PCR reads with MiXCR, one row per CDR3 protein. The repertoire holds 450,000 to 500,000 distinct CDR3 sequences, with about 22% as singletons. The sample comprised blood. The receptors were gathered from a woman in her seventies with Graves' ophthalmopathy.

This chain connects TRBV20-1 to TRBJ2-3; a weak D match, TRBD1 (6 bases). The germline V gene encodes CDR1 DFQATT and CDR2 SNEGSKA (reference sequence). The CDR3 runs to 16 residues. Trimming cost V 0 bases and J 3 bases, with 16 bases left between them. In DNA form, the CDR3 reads TGCAGTGCTAGAGATGGAAGTGCAGGGGAAACAGATACGCAGTATTTT. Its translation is CSARDGSAGETDTQYF.

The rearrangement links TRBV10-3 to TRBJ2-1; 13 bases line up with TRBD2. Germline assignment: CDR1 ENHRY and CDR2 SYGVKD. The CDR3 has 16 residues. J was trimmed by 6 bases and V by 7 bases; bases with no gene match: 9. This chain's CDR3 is CAIMFAGLAGFNEQFF. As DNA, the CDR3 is TGTGCCATCATGTTCGCGGGACTAGCGGGGTTCAATGAGCAGTTCTTC.

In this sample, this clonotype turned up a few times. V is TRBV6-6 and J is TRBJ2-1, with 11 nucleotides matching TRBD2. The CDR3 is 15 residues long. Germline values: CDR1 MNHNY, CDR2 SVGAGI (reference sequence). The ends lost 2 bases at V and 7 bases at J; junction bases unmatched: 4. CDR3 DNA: TGTGCCAGCAGTTACGCTAGCGGGAGGTCGAATGAGCAGTTCTTC. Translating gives CASSYASGRSNEQFF.

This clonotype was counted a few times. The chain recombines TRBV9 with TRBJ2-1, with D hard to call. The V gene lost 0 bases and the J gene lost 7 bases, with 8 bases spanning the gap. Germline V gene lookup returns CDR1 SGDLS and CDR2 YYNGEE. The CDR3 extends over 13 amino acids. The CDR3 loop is CASSVAPRNEQFF. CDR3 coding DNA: TGTGCCAGCAGCGTAGCCCCTCGGAATGAGCAGTTCTTC.

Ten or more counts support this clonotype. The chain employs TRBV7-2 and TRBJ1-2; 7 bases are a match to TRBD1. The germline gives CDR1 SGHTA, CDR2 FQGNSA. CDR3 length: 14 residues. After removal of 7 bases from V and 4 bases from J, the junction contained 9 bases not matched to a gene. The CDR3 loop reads CASIEGGSIYGYTF. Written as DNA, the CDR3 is TGTGCCAGCATCGAAGGGGGCAGTATCTATGGCTACACCTTC.

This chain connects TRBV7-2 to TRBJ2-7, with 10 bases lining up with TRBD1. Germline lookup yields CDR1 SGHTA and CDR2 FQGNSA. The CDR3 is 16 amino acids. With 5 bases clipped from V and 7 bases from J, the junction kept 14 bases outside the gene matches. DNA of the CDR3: TGTGCCAGCAGCCCGGGGGGGAGACAGGGGGCGCGGGAGCAGTACTTC. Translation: CASSPGGRQGAREQYF.

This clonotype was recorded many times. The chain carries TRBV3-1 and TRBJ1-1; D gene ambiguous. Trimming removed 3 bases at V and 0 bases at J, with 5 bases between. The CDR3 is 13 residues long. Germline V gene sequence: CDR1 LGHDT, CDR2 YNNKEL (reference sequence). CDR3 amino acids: CASSQLVNTEAFF. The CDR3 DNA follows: TGTGCCAGCAGCCAGCTAGTGAACACTGAAGCTTTCTTT.

CDR3 amino acids: CASSGGDSTANEQFF. CDR3 sequence (DNA): TGTGCCAGCAGCGGGGGGGACTCCACCGCGAATGAGCAGTTCTTC. The rearrangement links TRBV9 to TRBJ2-1, with a weak D call TRBD2 (6 bases). The germline gives CDR1 SGDLS, CDR2 YYNGEE. Trimming pared 3 bases from V and 7 bases from J, leaving 17 bases between. The CDR3 runs 15 residues.

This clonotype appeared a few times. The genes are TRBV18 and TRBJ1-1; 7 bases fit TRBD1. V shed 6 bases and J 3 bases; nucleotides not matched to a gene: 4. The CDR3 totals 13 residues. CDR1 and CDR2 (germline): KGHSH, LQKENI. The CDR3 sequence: CASSRQGDTEAFF. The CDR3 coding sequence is TGTGCCAGCTCGCGACAGGGAGACACTGAAGCTTTCTTT.

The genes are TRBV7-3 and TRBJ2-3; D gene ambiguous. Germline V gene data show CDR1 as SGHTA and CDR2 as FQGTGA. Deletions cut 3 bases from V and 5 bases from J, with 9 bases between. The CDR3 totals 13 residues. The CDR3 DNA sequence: TGTGCCAGCAGCTTCACTAACGAAGATACGCAGTATTTT. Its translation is CASSFTNEDTQYF.

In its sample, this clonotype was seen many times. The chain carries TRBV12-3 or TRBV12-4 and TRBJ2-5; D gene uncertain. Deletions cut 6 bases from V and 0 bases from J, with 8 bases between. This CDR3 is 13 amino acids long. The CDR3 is CASSTVYQETQYF. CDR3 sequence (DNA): TGTGCCAGCAGCACCGTGTACCAAGAGACCCAGTACTTC.

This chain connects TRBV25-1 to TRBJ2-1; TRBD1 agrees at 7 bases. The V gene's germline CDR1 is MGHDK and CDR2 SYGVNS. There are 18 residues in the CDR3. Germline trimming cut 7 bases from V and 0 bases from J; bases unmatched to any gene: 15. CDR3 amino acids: CASNDKGQTVISYNEQFF. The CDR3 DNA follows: TGTGCCAGCAACGATAAGGGACAGACTGTAATCTCCTACAATGAGCAGTTCTTC.

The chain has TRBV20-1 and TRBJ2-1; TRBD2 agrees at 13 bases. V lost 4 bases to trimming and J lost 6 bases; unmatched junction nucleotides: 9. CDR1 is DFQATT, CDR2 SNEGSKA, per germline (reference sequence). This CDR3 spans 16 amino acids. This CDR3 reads CSATPSGTSGTNEQFF. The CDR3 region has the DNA TGCAGTGCTACCCCTAGCGGGACTAGCGGGACCAATGAGCAGTTCTTC.

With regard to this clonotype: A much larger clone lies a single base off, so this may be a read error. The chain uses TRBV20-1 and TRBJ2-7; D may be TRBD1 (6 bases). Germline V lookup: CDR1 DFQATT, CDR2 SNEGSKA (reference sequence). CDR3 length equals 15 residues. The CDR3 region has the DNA TGCAGTGCGTCCCCGAGGGCAGGGGCGGCCTACGAGCAGCACTTC. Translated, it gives CSASPRAGAAYEQHF.

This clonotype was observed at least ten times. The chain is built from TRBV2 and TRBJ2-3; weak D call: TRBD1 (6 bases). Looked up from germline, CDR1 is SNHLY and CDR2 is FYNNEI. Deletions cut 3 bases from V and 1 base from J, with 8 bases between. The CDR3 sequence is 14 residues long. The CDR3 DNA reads TGTGCCAGCAGTGACAGGGGACGCACAGATACGCAGTATTTT. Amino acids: CASSDRGRTDTQYF.

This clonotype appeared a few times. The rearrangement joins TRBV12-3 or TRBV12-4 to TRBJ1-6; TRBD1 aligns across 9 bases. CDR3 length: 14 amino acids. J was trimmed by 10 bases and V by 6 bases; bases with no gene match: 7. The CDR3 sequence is CASRPTGGGSPLHF. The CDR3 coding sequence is TGTGCCAGCAGGCCCACAGGGGGCGGGTCACCCCTCCACTTT.

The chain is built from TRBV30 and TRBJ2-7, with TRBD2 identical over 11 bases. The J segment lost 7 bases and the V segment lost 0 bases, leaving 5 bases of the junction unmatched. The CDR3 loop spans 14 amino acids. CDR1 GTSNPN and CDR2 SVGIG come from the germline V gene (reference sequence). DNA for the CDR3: TGTGCCTGGAGTGTACTAGCGGGAGTAGGGGAGCAGTACTTC. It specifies CAWSVLAGVGEQYF.

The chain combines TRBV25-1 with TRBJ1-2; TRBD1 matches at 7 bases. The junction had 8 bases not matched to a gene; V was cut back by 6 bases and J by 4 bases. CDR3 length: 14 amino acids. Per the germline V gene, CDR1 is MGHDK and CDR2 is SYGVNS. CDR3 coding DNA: TGTGCCAGCAGCTACGGACCAGGGGGCTATGGCTACACCTTC. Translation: CASSYGPGGYGYTF.

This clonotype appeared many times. The CDR3 region is CASRDSGGNQPQHF. For the CDR3, the DNA is TGTGCCAGCAGGGACAGCGGAGGCAATCAGCCCCAGCATTTT. The chain carries TRBV28 and TRBJ1-5; TRBD1 is a possible D gene (6 bases). This CDR3 region has 14 residues. V shed 6 bases and J shed 2 bases, with 11 bases lying between them. Looked up from germline, CDR1 is MDHEN and CDR2 is SYDVKM.

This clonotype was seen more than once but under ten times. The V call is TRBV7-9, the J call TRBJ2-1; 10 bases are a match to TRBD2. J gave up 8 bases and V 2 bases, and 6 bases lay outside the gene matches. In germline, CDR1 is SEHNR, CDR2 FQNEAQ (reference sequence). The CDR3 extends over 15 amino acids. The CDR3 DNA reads TGTGCCAGCAGCTTAAAGCGGGAGGGAGGGGATGAGCAGTTCTTC. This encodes CASSLKREGGDEQFF.

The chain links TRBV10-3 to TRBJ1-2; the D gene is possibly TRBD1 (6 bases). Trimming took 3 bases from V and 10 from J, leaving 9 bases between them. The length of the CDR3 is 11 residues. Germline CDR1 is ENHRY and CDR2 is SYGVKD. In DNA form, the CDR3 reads TGTGCCATCAGTGAAAGACAGGACTACACCTTC. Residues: CAISERQDYTF.

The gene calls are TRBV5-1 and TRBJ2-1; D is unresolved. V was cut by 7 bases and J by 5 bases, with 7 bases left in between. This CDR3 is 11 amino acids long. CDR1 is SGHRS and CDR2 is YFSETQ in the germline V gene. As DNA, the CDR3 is TGCGCCAGCGGGTCAGACAATGAGCAGTTCTTC. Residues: CASGSDNEQFF.

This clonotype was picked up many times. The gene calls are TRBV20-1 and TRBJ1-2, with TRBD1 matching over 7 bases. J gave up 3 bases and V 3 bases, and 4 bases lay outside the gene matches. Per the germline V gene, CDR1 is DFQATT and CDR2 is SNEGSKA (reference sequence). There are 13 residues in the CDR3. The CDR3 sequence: CSARRGQHYGYTF. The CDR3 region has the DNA TGCAGTGCTAGGAGGGGACAGCACTATGGCTACACCTTC.

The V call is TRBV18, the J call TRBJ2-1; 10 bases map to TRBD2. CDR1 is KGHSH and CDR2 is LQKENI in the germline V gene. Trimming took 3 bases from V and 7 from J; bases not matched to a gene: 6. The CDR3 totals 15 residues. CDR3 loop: CASSPSGRALNEQFF. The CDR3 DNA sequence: TGTGCCAGCTCACCGAGCGGGAGGGCCTTGAATGAGCAGTTCTTC. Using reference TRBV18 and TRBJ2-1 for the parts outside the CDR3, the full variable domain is NAGVMQNPRHLVRRRGQEARLRCSPMKGHSHVYWYRQLPEEGLKFMVYLQKENIIDESGMPKERFSAEFPKEGPSILRIQQVVRGDSAAYFCASSPSGRALNEQFFGPGTRLTVL.

The CDR3 protein is CSVAGSPPIQYF. CDR3 DNA: TGCAGCGTTGCCGGGAGCCCCCCCATTCAGTACTTC. The chain recombines TRBV29-1 with TRBJ2-4, with D possibly matching TRBD2 (6 bases). Trimming removed 4 bases at V and 9 bases at J, with 13 bases between. Germline loops: CDR1 SQVTM, CDR2 ANQGSEA. The length of the CDR3 is 12 residues.